These 6 T cell receptor beta chains were sequenced from one sample in a study of blood T cell repertoires in COVID-19. TCRdb's table, derived via immunoSEQ multiplex PCR, lists solely in-frame clones and lacks some. Of some 310,000 clones listed, 85% to 90% are singletons. Input material: PBMCs or T cells enriched from blood (not recorded which). These receptors all stem from a woman in her thirties who had recovered from COVID-19.

The chain uses TRBV28 and TRBJ2-7, with D uncertain. The CDR3 consists of 15 residues. Between the trimmed V and J ends, which lost 2 bases and 7 bases, there was a span of 18 bases. From germline, CDR1 is MDHEN and CDR2 SYDVKM. CDR3 region: CASSLVPSFSGEQYF. The DNA for the CDR3 is TGTGCCAGCAGTTTAGTCCCCAGCTTTTCCGGGGAGCAGTACTTC.

The J gene is TRBJ2-7, the V gene TRBV5-4; TRBD1 is a possible D gene (6 bases). CDR1 and CDR2 (germline): SGHNT, YYREEE (reference sequence). Trimming took 4 bases from V and 0 from J, leaving 17 bases between them. CDR3 length: 16 amino acids. The CDR3 sequence is CASSTGQPKDSYEQYF. The CDR3, as DNA: TGTGCCAGCAGCACGGGACAACCGAAAGACTCCTACGAGCAGTACTTC.

CDR3 sequence (DNA): TGTGCCAGCAGCTTAGGAGGCAGCAACGGAAACACCATATATTTT. Its protein is CASSLGGSNGNTIYF. The chain employs TRBV11-3 and TRBJ1-3; D gene uncertain. Trimming cost V 1 base and J 4 bases, with 11 bases left between them. Germline values: CDR1 SGHNT, CDR2 YENEEA. This CDR3 is built from 15 residues.

J is TRBJ2-7 and V is TRBV5-8; D remains unclear. The CDR3 has 14 amino acids. The V end was cut by 0 bases, the J end by 9 bases, with 16 bases between. CDR1 SGHTS and CDR2 YDEGEE come from the germline V gene. The CDR3 loop reads CASSLVGPSTGQYF. The CDR3 bases are TGTGCCAGCAGCTTGGTGGGTCCATCAACGGGGCAGTACTTC.

This clone occurred once. CDR3 DNA sequence: TGTGCCAGCAGCTTACTAAACGGGAATGAGCAGTTCTTC. It codes for CASSLLNGNEQFF. J is TRBJ2-1 and V is TRBV7-2; D uncertain. The CDR3 totals 13 residues. Germline V CDR1 and CDR2: SGHTA, FQGNSA. V lost 2 bases and J lost 7, with 9 bases in between.

The genes are TRBV11-1 and TRBJ2-1, with a tentative D call TRBD2 (5 bases). V gave up 0 bases and J gave up 8 bases, with 5 bases separating them. The CDR3 extends over 12 amino acids. Germline lookup yields CDR1 SGHAT and CDR2 FQDESV (reference sequence). CDR3 nucleotide sequence: TGTGCCAGCAGCTTAGCGGGAGATGAGCAGTTCTTC. Protein sequence: CASSLAGDEQFF.